The clone carrying this TCR beta chain was observed a handful of times. Antigen: not known. TCR beta sequencing was performed on blood CD8+ and CD4+ T cells. The source of the sample is a study of CD8 T cells in Susac syndrome. V was cut by 6 bases and J by 1 base, with 9 bases left in between. CDR3 length: 13 amino acids. The V gene's germline CDR1 is MGHRA and CDR2 YSYEKL. With random hexamers, reverse transcription was performed on roughly 0.5 to 1 ug of RNA. TCRdb re-called the immunoSEQ multiplex PCR reads with MiXCR, one entry per CDR3 protein. Here the sample spans more than 100,000 distinct CDR3 sequences, 85% to 95% being singletons. General study points: CD8+ clonal expansion in Susac peaked in TEMRA cells and active patients.

The sequence derives from a human donor with Susac syndrome. Sequencing was performed on CD8+ T cells from PBMCs. The chain has TRBV4-1 and TRBJ1-1; the D is unclear. CDR3 sequence reads: CASSRTANTEAFF. The DNA for the CDR3 is TGCGCCAGCAGTAGGACGGCGAACACTGAAGCTTTCTTT.